What follows are 7 T cell receptor beta chains derived from one specimen sequenced in a study of cytomegalovirus exposure and HLA in healthy donors. PCR amplification relied on 60 Vbeta primers (plus 13 Jbeta primers). Profiling relied on immunoSEQ multiplex PCR, and the TCRdb table lists in-frame clones only, not all of them. This repertoire shows about 130,000 clones, roughly three quarters found once; its top ten account for about 1.1%. Source material: PBMCs. These receptor sequences come from a woman younger than 45 in good health and CMV-seronegative.

The V gene is TRBV9, the J gene TRBJ2-5, with TRBD2 identical over 13 bases. The CDR3 covers 18 residues. Germline loops: CDR1 SGDLS, CDR2 YYNGEE. The V gene end was trimmed by 3 bases and the J gene end by 5 bases; junction bases not matched to a gene: 13. DNA of the CDR3: TGTGCCAGCAGCGCCGGCCGACTAGCGGGGGGATGGGAGGAGACCCAGTACTTC. As protein: CASSAGRLAGGWEETQYF. Full variable domain (outside the CDR3, taken from reference TRBV9 and TRBJ2-5): DSGVTQTPKHLITATGQRVTLRCSPRSGDLSVYWYQQSLDQGLQFLIQYYNGEERAKGNILERFSAQQFPDLHSELNLSSLELGDSALYFCASSAGRLAGGWEETQYFGPGTRLLVL.

This chain joins TRBV5-8 and TRBJ1-3; the D is unclear. The CDR3 is 14 residues long. Germline V CDR1 and CDR2: SGHTS, YDEGEE. Trimming shortened V by 1 base and J by 0 bases, and 5 bases separated the two germline ends. The chain's CDR3 is CASSLHSSGNTIYF. In DNA, the CDR3 is TGTGCCAGCAGCTTGCACAGCTCTGGAAACACCATATATTTT.

On this clone: Other DNA sequences in the same sample also yield this CDR3. The chain links TRBV9 to TRBJ2-7, with D perhaps TRBD2 (5 bases). The CDR3 totals 14 residues. CDR1 is SGDLS, CDR2 YYNGEE, per germline. Trimming pared 0 bases from V and 9 bases from J, leaving 16 bases between. DNA for the CDR3: TGTGCCAGCAGCGTAGGTGAGGAGGCCGCGAGGCAGTACTTC. Its translation: CASSVGEEAARQYF.

This chain links TRBV2 with TRBJ2-2; D unclear. The V gene lost 7 bases and the J gene lost 3 bases, with 12 bases spanning the gap. Germline CDR1 reads SNHLY; CDR2 reads FYNNEI. The length of the CDR3 is 14 residues. The CDR3 DNA is TGTGCCAGCAATCTCCAAGGAGACACCGGGGAGCTGTTTTTT. As protein: CASNLQGDTGELFF.

This clone has only a few counts. The chain couples TRBV7-9 to TRBJ2-1; no clear D gene. This CDR3 contains 18 residues. V was clipped by 4 bases and J by 2 bases, with 21 bases between them. CDR1 is SEHNR, CDR2 FQNEAQ, per germline (reference sequence). The CDR3 loop reads CASSSDWVTAPAYNEQFF. The CDR3 DNA is TGTGCCAGCAGCTCCGACTGGGTGACTGCGCCCGCCTACAATGAGCAGTTCTTC.

This clone turned up a few times. The V and J genes are TRBV6-1 and TRBJ1-5; D not certain. Germline CDR1 and CDR2: MNHNS and SASEGT. The V and J ends lost 5 bases and 5 bases respectively, with 13 bases between them. There are 14 residues in the CDR3. The CDR3 bases are TGTGCCAGCAGTAACTCAGACACTTATCAGCCCCAGCATTTT. Protein: CASSNSDTYQPQHF.

This chain links TRBV19 with TRBJ1-5; 8 nucleotides agree with TRBD1. Germline values: CDR1 LNHDA, CDR2 SQIVND (reference sequence). This CDR3 has 14 amino acids. V lost 7 bases to trimming and J lost 3 bases; unmatched junction nucleotides: 5. CDR3 nucleotide sequence: TGTGCCAGTACTTTGACAGGGGTCAATCAGCCCCAGCATTTT. This gives the protein CASTLTGVNQPQHF.